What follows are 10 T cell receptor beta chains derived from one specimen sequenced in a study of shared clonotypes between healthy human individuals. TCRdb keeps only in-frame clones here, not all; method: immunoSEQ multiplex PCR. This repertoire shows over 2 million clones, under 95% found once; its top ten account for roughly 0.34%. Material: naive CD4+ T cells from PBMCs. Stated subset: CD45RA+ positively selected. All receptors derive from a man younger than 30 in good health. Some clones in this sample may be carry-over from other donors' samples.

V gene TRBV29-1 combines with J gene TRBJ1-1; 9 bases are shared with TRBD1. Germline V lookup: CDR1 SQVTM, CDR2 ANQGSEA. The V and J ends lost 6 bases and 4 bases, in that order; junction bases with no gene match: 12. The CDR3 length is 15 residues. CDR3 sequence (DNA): TGCAGCGTACTCCTACAGGGGGCCGGGTCCACTGAAGCTTTCTTT. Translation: CSVLLQGAGSTEAFF.

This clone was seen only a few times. CDR3 coding DNA: TGTGCCAGCAGCCACCACGACAGCAACTATGGCTACACCTTC. Translation gives CASSHHDSNYGYTF. The chain uses TRBV14 and TRBJ1-2, with D perhaps matching TRBD1 (5 bases). Trimming cost V 3 bases and J 2 bases, with 10 bases left between them. From germline, CDR1 is SGHDN and CDR2 FVKESK. This CDR3 has 14 amino acids.

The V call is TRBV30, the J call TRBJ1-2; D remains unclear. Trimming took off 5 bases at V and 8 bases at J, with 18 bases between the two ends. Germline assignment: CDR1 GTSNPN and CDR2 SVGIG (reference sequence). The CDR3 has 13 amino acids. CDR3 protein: CAWGDLDRGGYTF. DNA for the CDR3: TGTGCCTGGGGGGATTTGGACCGAGGAGGCTACACCTTC.

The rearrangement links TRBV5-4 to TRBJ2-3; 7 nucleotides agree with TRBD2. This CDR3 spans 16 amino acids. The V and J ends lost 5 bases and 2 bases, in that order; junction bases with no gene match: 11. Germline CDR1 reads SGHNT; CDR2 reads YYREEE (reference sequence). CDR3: CASSIGRAFNTDTQYF. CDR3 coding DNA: TGTGCCAGCAGTATTGGGAGGGCCTTCAACACAGATACGCAGTATTTT.

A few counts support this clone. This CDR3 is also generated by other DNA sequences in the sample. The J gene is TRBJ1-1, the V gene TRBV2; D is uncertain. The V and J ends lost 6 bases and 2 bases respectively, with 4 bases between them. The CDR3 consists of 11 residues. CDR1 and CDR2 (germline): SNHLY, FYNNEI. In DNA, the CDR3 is TGTGCCAGCAGGGTAAACACTGAAGCTTTCTTT. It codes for CASRVNTEAFF. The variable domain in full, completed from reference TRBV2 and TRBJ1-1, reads EPEVTQTPSHQVTQMGQEVILRCVPISNHLYFYWYRQILGQKVEFLVSFYNNEISEKSEIFDDQFSVERPDGSNFTLKIRSTKLEDSAMYFCASRVNTEAFFGQGTRLTVV.

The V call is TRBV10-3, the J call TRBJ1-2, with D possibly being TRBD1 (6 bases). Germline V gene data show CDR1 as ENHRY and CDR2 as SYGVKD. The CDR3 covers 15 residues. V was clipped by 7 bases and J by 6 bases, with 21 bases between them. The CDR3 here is CAINYSWGQGDGYTF. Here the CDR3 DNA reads TGTGCCATCAACTACTCGTGGGGGCAAGGCGATGGCTACACCTTC.

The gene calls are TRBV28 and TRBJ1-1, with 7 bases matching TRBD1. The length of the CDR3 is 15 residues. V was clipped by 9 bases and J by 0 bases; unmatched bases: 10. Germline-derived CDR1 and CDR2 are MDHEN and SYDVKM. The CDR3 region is CASKDFTGVNTEAFF. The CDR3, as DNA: TGTGCCAGTAAAGACTTTACAGGGGTGAACACTGAAGCTTTCTTT.

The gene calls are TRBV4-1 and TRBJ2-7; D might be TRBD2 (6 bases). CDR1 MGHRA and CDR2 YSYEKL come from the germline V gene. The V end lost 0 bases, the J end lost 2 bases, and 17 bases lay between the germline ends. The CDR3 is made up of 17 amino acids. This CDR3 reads CASSQDPKTRGAYEQYF. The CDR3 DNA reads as TGCGCCAGCAGCCAAGACCCCAAGACTAGAGGGGCCTACGAGCAGTACTTC.

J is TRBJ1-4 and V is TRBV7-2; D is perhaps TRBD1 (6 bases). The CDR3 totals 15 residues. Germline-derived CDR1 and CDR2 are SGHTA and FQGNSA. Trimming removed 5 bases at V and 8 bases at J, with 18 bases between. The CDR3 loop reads CASSRSTGTIEKLFF. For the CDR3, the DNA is TGTGCCAGCAGCCGTTCAACCGGGACAATAGAAAAACTGTTTTTT.

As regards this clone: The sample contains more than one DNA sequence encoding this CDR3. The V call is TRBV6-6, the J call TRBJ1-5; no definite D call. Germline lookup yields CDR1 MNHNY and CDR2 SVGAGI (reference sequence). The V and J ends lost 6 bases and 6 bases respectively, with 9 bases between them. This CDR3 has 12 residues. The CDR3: CASSSGLQPQHF. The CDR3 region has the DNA TGTGCCAGCAGCTCTGGGCTTCAGCCCCAGCATTTT.